A single sample is the source of the 22 T cell receptor beta chains below, sequenced in a study of cytomegalovirus exposure and HLA in healthy donors. Primers: 60 Vbeta forward and 13 Jbeta reverse. TCRdb keeps only in-frame clones here, not all; method: immunoSEQ multiplex PCR. The sample comprises roughly 150,000 clones, over 60% of which are singletons, and about 3% rests with the top ten. The material sequenced was PBMCs. The receptors shown here come from a male donor in good health and CMV-seronegative.

The rearrangement links TRBV6-4 to TRBJ2-3, with 7 nucleotides matching TRBD2. With 3 bases clipped from V and 4 bases from J, the junction kept 7 bases outside the gene matches. CDR3 length: 15 residues. Germline V gives CDR1 MRHNA, CDR2 SNTAGT. DNA for the CDR3: TGTGCCAGCAGTGAATCCGGCGGGAGCGCAGATACGCAGTATTTT. Its translation is CASSESGGSADTQYF.

The V call is TRBV6-5, the J call TRBJ1-2; 8 positions agree with TRBD1. Germline V gene data show CDR1 as MNHEY and CDR2 as SVGAGI. The junction had 8 bases not matched to a gene; V was cut back by 5 bases and J by 3 bases. The CDR3 is 15 amino acids. The CDR3 is CASSRYPTGDYGYTF. The CDR3 DNA sequence: TGTGCCAGCAGTCGCTACCCGACAGGGGACTATGGCTACACCTTC.

The V call is TRBV18, the J call TRBJ1-2; D is undetermined. Germline-derived CDR1 and CDR2 are KGHSH and LQKENI. V was pared by 3 bases and J by 6 bases, with 14 bases between. The CDR3 loop spans 14 amino acids. CDR3 sequence (DNA): TGTGCCAGCTCACCCCTCGAGGGTTGGGATGGCTACACCTTC. This encodes CASSPLEGWDGYTF.

This chain connects TRBV5-1 to TRBJ1-1, with 9 bases fitting TRBD1. CDR1 and CDR2 from the germline V gene are SGHRS and YFSETQ. The length of the CDR3 is 15 residues. V lost 5 bases, J lost 5 bases, and 10 bases stayed unmatched. CDR3 in DNA: TGCGCCAGCAGTGCCGGGACAGGGTATGGAACTGAAGCTTTCTTT. The encoded protein is CASSAGTGYGTEAFF.

The V call is TRBV18, the J call TRBJ1-4; D call uncertain. Germline CDR1 and CDR2: KGHSH and LQKENI. With 3 bases removed from V and 0 bases from J, the gap between germline ends came to 17 bases. This CDR3 is built from 18 residues. CDR3 loop: CASSPSMARLSTNEKLFF. In nucleotides, the CDR3 is TGTGCCAGCTCACCGAGTATGGCCAGACTTTCAACTAATGAAAAACTGTTTTTT.

The chain has TRBV5-1 and TRBJ2-1; 9 bases line up with TRBD2. Unmatched junction bases numbered 17, after V lost 2 bases and J lost 2 bases. Germline V lookup: CDR1 SGHRS, CDR2 YFSETQ. The CDR3 is made up of 20 amino acids. CDR3 sequence: CASSFRRGGGGAPPYNEQFF. In nucleotides, the CDR3 is TGCGCCAGCAGCTTTCGAAGGGGTGGCGGGGGGGCGCCTCCCTACAATGAGCAGTTCTTC.

The chain couples TRBV7-9 to TRBJ1-3; D might be TRBD1 (5 bases). The germline V gene encodes CDR1 SEHNR and CDR2 FQNEAQ (reference sequence). With 5 bases removed from V and 3 bases from J, the gap between germline ends came to 20 bases. This CDR3 region has 17 residues. The CDR3 bases are TGTGCCAGCAGCCCTCAATCGGGGGGGTATTATGGAAACACCATATATTTT. It encodes CASSPQSGGYYGNTIYF.

Comment on this clone: The germline gene is not matched at one end of the junction; a read error may be the cause. The chain employs TRBV5-1 and TRBJ1-1, with D perhaps matching TRBD1 (6 bases). The CDR3 sequence is 14 residues long. Germline-derived CDR1 and CDR2 are SGHRS and YFSETQ. CDR3 in DNA: TGCGCCAGCAGCTTGAATTCTTGGGACACCGAAGCTTTCTTT. It specifies CASSLNSWDTEAFF.

V gene TRBV7-2 combines with J gene TRBJ1-2; 12 bases line up with TRBD1. CDR1 SGHTA and CDR2 FQGNSA come from the germline V gene. The CDR3 is 16 residues long. V lost 3 bases, J lost 8 bases, and 10 bases stayed unmatched. CDR3 in amino acids: CASSFAPGQGANGYTF. The CDR3 DNA reads as TGTGCCAGCAGCTTCGCCCCGGGACAGGGGGCGAACGGCTACACCTTC. Using reference TRBV7-2 and TRBJ1-2 for the parts outside the CDR3, the full variable domain is GAGVSQSPSNKVTEKGKDVELRCDPISGHTALYWYRQSLGQGLEFLIYFQGNSAPDKSGLPSDRFSAERTGGSVSTLTIQRTQQEDSAVYLCASSFAPGQGANGYTFGSGTRLTVV.

This clone was detected once. The chain combines TRBV7-3 with TRBJ2-7, with TRBD2 as a possible D gene (6 bases). The germline CDR1 and CDR2 sequences are SGHTA and FQGTGA. The CDR3 is 13 residues long. Trimming stripped 5 bases from V and 5 bases from J, with 13 bases between. This CDR3 reads CASSQRGTDEQYF. The DNA for the CDR3 is TGTGCCAGCAGCCAACGGGGGACGGACGAGCAGTACTTC.

The chain employs TRBV19 and TRBJ2-1; maybe TRBD1 (5 bases). The germline gives CDR1 LNHDA, CDR2 SQIVND (reference sequence). Trimming took 2 bases from V and 4 from J, leaving 12 bases between them. The CDR3 runs to 15 residues. In nucleotides, the CDR3 is TGTGCCAGTAGTATACGGGCAGGGTATTACAATGAGCAGTTCTTC. Translation gives CASSIRAGYYNEQFF.

The V and J genes are TRBV18 and TRBJ1-1, with a possible D match to TRBD1 (5 bases). This CDR3 has 16 residues. Germline values: CDR1 KGHSH, CDR2 LQKENI. V was pared by 2 bases and J by 4 bases, with 17 bases between. Here the CDR3 reads CASSPGWGVFGTEAFF. In nucleotides, the CDR3 is TGTGCCAGCTCACCAGGTTGGGGGGTGTTCGGCACTGAAGCTTTCTTT.

The chain is built from TRBV5-1 and TRBJ2-1; D perhaps matches TRBD1 (5 bases). V lost 1 base, J lost 9 bases, and 20 bases lay in between. The CDR3 contains 16 residues. CDR1 and CDR2 (germline): SGHRS, YFSETQ. The DNA of the CDR3 is TGCGCCAGCAGCTTGTACGGTGAAGCAGGGTCGGGTGAGCAGTTCTTC. As protein: CASSLYGEAGSGEQFF. The complete variable domain, with remaining parts taken from reference TRBV5-1 and TRBJ2-1, reads KAGVTQTPRYLIKTRGQQVTLSCSPISGHRSVSWYQQTPGQGLQFLFEYFSETQRNKGNFPGRFSGRQFSNSRSEMNVSTLELGDSALYLCASSLYGEAGSGEQFFGPGTRLTVL.

V is TRBV5-1 and J is TRBJ2-1; 9 bases map to TRBD2. CDR1 and CDR2 from the germline V gene are SGHRS and YFSETQ. The V gene end was trimmed by 0 bases and the J gene end by 1 base; junction bases not matched to a gene: 5. The CDR3 spans 17 residues. CDR3 in amino acids: CASSLGGLAASYNEQFF. DNA for the CDR3: TGCGCCAGCAGCTTGGGGGGACTAGCAGCTTCCTACAATGAGCAGTTCTTC.

Relative to its sample, this clone is medium-sized. This chain connects TRBV4-2 to TRBJ2-7; TRBD2 agrees at 13 bases. The CDR3 runs 17 residues. V dropped 0 bases and J dropped 4; count of bases not matched to a gene: 6. Germline CDR1 reads LGHNA; CDR2 reads YNFKEQ. The CDR3 DNA reads as TGTGCCAGCAGCCAAGATAAAGTACTAGCGGGGGGGTACGAGCAGTACTTC. It is translated as CASSQDKVLAGGYEQYF.

This clone was counted between two and nine times. The V call is TRBV10-1, the J call TRBJ1-2; D possibly corresponds to TRBD1 (6 bases). CDR1 and CDR2 (germline): WNHNN, SYGVQD (reference sequence). The V end was cut by 4 bases, the J end by 7 bases, with 22 bases between. The CDR3 is made up of 16 amino acids. Here the CDR3 reads CASSGGGGGALGGYTF. CDR3 in DNA: TGCGCCAGCAGTGGGGGGGGCGGGGGCGCGTTAGGTGGCTACACCTTC.

The V and J genes are TRBV2 and TRBJ1-5, with D uncertain. CDR1 SNHLY and CDR2 FYNNEI come from the germline V gene. The CDR3 covers 14 residues. Trimming stripped 5 bases from V and 4 bases from J, with 12 bases between. CDR3 in amino acids: CASSTNPGNQPQHF. Written as DNA, the CDR3 is TGTGCCAGCAGTACAAACCCGGGGAATCAGCCCCAGCATTTT.

The V gene is TRBV15, the J gene TRBJ1-3; TRBD1 might be the D (5 bases). Trimming took off 0 bases at V and 0 bases at J, with 12 bases between the two ends. The length of the CDR3 is 17 residues. Germline V gene data show CDR1 as LNHNV and CDR2 as YYDKDF (reference sequence). CDR3 in DNA: TGTGCCACCAGCAGAGATGTGGCAGGGATCTCTGGAAACACCATATATTTT. Translating gives CATSRDVAGISGNTIYF.

Only one count was recorded for this clone. J is TRBJ2-1 and V is TRBV18; 7 nucleotides agree with TRBD2. This CDR3 spans 17 amino acids. Germline-derived CDR1 and CDR2 are KGHSH and LQKENI. Germline trimming cut 3 bases from V and 8 bases from J; bases unmatched to any gene: 16. In DNA, the CDR3 is TGTGCCAGCTCACCTACACGGGGCGGGGCTCGGGAGGATGAGCAGTTCTTC. It specifies CASSPTRGGAREDEQFF.

The chain couples TRBV9 to TRBJ2-3; D unresolved. The CDR3 has 12 amino acids. The germline V gene has CDR1 SGDLS and CDR2 YYNGEE. Trimming took 1 base from V and 5 from J, leaving 5 bases between them. The CDR3 sequence: CASSVSGDTQYF. For the CDR3, the DNA is TGTGCCAGCAGCGTATCAGGAGATACGCAGTATTTT.

The V gene is TRBV28, the J gene TRBJ1-4; 10 nucleotides align to TRBD1. With V trimmed by 5 bases and J by 4 bases, 7 bases remained unmatched. The CDR3 length is 16 residues. Per germline, CDR1 MDHEN and CDR2 SYDVKM. CDR3 nucleotides: TGTGCCAGCAGTCTCTCGGGGACAGGGGTTAATGAAAAACTGTTTTTT. This translates into CASSLSGTGVNEKLFF.

The gene calls are TRBV25-1 and TRBJ2-1; 14 bases line up with TRBD2. The CDR3 has 15 residues. Germline-derived CDR1 and CDR2 are MGHDK and SYGVNS. V shed 7 bases, J shed 9 bases, and the junction held 8 bases outside the gene matches. The CDR3, as DNA: TGTGCCAGCACCTCTGGGACTAGCGGGAGTAGTGAGCAGTTCTTC. This translates into CASTSGTSGSSEQFF.